This passage covers 18 T cell receptor beta chains from one sample sequenced in a study of CD8 T cells in ankylosing spondylitis. TCRdb called the 5' RACE reads again in MiXCR, with one record for every CDR3 protein. The table lists around 230,000 distinct CDR3 sequences, 8% to 10% of them singletons. The specimen was blood, either unsorted or a sorted T cell fraction (not recorded which). These receptors were collected from a female donor with ankylosing spondylitis or in good health (not recorded which).

This clonotype was seen repeatedly, ten times or more. This chain's CDR3 is CASSLGTSVETQYF. For the CDR3, the DNA is TGTGCCAGCAGCTTGGGGACTAGCGTGGAGACCCAGTACTTC. The V gene is TRBV5-5, the J gene TRBJ2-5; 9 positions match TRBD2. The J segment lost 5 bases and the V segment lost 0 bases, leaving 2 bases of the junction unmatched. Germline CDR1 and CDR2: SGHKS and YYEKEE (reference sequence). The CDR3 runs to 14 residues.

The rearrangement uses TRBV7-2 and TRBJ2-6; 10 bases line up with TRBD1. Looked up from germline, CDR1 is SGHTA and CDR2 is FQGNSA. This CDR3 has 17 residues. V lost 2 bases and J lost 3; bases outside the gene matches: 4. The CDR3: CASSLRTGGGGANVLTF. The CDR3 bases are TGTGCCAGCAGCTTAAGGACAGGGGGTGGTGGGGCCAACGTCCTGACTTTC.

This clonotype appeared many times. The CDR3 loop is CASSSMGRGAYNEQFF. CDR3 sequence (DNA): TGTGCCAGCAGCTCCATGGGGAGGGGTGCCTACAATGAGCAGTTCTTC. The chain has TRBV7-3 and TRBJ2-1, with 7 bases lining up with TRBD2. The J segment lost 2 bases and the V segment lost 4 bases, leaving 8 bases of the junction unmatched. Germline CDR1 and CDR2: SGHTA and FQGTGA. There are 16 residues in the CDR3.

This clonotype has a count of ten or more. The J gene is TRBJ1-1, the V gene TRBV4-2; D perhaps matches TRBD1 (5 bases). This CDR3 region has 14 residues. The germline CDR1 and CDR2 sequences are LGHNA and YNFKEQ. The V and J ends lost 3 bases and 6 bases respectively, with 14 bases between them. CDR3: CASSQAGRGPEAFF. CDR3 bases: TGTGCCAGCAGCCAGGCCGGGCGGGGACCTGAAGCTTTCTTT.

The chain is built from TRBV12-3 or TRBV12-4 and TRBJ2-1; 7 bases agree with TRBD1. CDR3 length: 13 amino acids. V gave up 6 bases and J gave up 8 bases; unmatched junction bases: 7. This CDR3 is CASRTQGIDEQFF. CDR3 nucleotides: TGTGCCAGCAGAACACAGGGGATCGATGAGCAGTTCTTC.

This clonotype came up many times. V usage is TRBV5-6 and J usage is TRBJ1-2; D is ambiguous. The CDR3 is 12 residues long. The germline CDR1 and CDR2 sequences are SGHDT and YYEEEE. Trimming cost V 3 bases and J 8 bases, with 11 bases left between them. As DNA, the CDR3 is TGTGCCAGCAGCTCATCACGGAGCGGCTACACCTTC. The encoded protein is CASSSSRSGYTF.

V and J are TRBV6-1 and TRBJ1-2; possible D gene TRBD1, 5 bases. The CDR3 totals 14 residues. Per the germline V gene, CDR1 is MNHNS and CDR2 is SASEGT. Trimming pared 6 bases from V and 2 bases from J, leaving 13 bases between. DNA for the CDR3: TGTGCCAGCAGACCCAGGGAACAGAACTATGGCTACACCTTC. Translation gives CASRPREQNYGYTF.

This clonotype was seen repeatedly, ten times or more. The CDR3 region is CASSPQGSIITGELFF. In nucleotides, the CDR3 is TGTGCCAGCAGCCCACAGGGGTCTATTATCACCGGGGAGCTGTTTTTT. The rearrangement joins TRBV6-2 or TRBV6-3 to TRBJ2-2; TRBD1 aligns across 7 bases. Germline-derived CDR1 and CDR2 are MNHEY and SVGEGT. The CDR3 totals 16 residues. V lost 6 bases, J lost 4 bases, and 11 bases stayed unmatched.

There are many counts of this clonotype. The rearrangement joins TRBV29-1 to TRBJ2-5, with D unclear. Per the germline V gene, CDR1 is SQVTM and CDR2 is ANQGSEA. Trimming shortened V by 4 bases and J by 1 base, and 10 bases separated the two germline ends. CDR3 length: 13 amino acids. CDR3 amino acids: CSVGNPRQETQYF. CDR3 nucleotides: TGCAGCGTTGGAAATCCGCGCCAAGAGACCCAGTACTTC.

V usage is TRBV5-8 and J usage is TRBJ1-5; D gene uncertain. Germline assignment: CDR1 SGHTS and CDR2 YDEGEE. The length of the CDR3 is 15 residues. The V end lost 6 bases, the J end lost 0 bases, and 13 bases lay between the germline ends. The DNA for the CDR3 is TGTGCCAGCATCTCAAGGGCCTATAGCAATCAGCCCCAGCATTTT. Amino acids: CASISRAYSNQPQHF.

Many counts were recorded for this clonotype. V is TRBV6-2 or TRBV6-3 and J is TRBJ2-7; D not certain. The CDR3 runs to 14 residues. CDR1 is MNHEY, CDR2 SVGEGT, per germline. The V and J ends lost 0 bases and 1 base respectively, with 7 bases between them. The CDR3 region has the DNA TGTGCCAGCAGTTACTCGTTGGGGTCCTACGAGCAGTACTTC. Protein: CASSYSLGSYEQYF.

The chain joins TRBV5-1 to TRBJ2-3; either TRBD1 or TRBD2 may fit D (6 bases each). This CDR3 has 16 residues. Looked up from germline, CDR1 is SGHRS and CDR2 is YFSETQ. V was shortened by 5 bases and J by 5 bases, with 21 bases between the two germline ends. The CDR3 nucleotides are TGCGCCAGCAGATGGAGGGGGGTAACGGGGGAAGATACGCAGTATTTT. Its translation: CASRWRGVTGEDTQYF.

This clonotype has a count of ten or more. The CDR3 region is CASSRRVRATDEQFF. In DNA, the CDR3 is TGCGCCAGCAGCCGTAGAGTTAGGGCTACGGATGAGCAGTTCTTC. The rearrangement links TRBV4-3 to TRBJ2-1; D not certain. The ends were cut back, 4 bases at V and 8 bases at J, with 18 bases in the middle. Germline CDR1 and CDR2: LGHNA and YSLEER. The CDR3 length is 15 residues.

This clonotype was observed many times. This sequence joins TRBV29-1 and TRBJ2-1; tentative D call: TRBD2 (6 bases). Between the trimmed V and J ends, which lost 6 bases and 7 bases, there was a span of 16 bases. The CDR3 loop spans 13 amino acids. CDR1 is SQVTM and CDR2 is ANQGSEA in the germline V gene. The CDR3 DNA is TGCAGCGTCCTCGGGAGCAGGAAGAATGAGCAGTTCTTC. Translated, it gives CSVLGSRKNEQFF.

This clonotype was seen at least ten times. This rearrangement joins TRBV29-1 to TRBJ2-3; the D is unclear. This CDR3 has 13 residues. The germline V gene encodes CDR1 SQVTM and CDR2 ANQGSEA. V lost 8 bases and J lost 2, with 14 bases in between. CDR3 coding DNA: TGCAGCCTTGTTGGCCGAATCACAGATACGCAGTATTTT. Translation: CSLVGRITDTQYF.

This clonotype occurred many times. The rearrangement uses TRBV20-1 and TRBJ2-7; D is uncertain. Deletions cut 4 bases from V and 7 bases from J, with 14 bases between. The germline gives CDR1 DFQATT, CDR2 SNEGSKA (reference sequence). This CDR3 is built from 12 residues. The CDR3 protein is CSANDGRGEQYF. Here the CDR3 DNA reads TGCAGTGCTAACGACGGGCGAGGAGAGCAGTACTTC.

This clonotype was recorded at least ten times. The rearrangement links TRBV19 to TRBJ1-2; TRBD1 matches at 7 bases. Germline V lookup: CDR1 LNHDA, CDR2 SQIVND (reference sequence). The CDR3 totals 16 residues. V dropped 7 bases and J dropped 4; count of bases not matched to a gene: 15. The chain's CDR3 is CASTLRDQGDLYGYTF. For the CDR3, the DNA is TGTGCCAGTACCCTCCGGGACCAGGGGGACCTCTATGGCTACACCTTC.

This clonotype has a count of ten or more. The rearrangement links TRBV9 to TRBJ2-7; tentative D call: TRBD2 (6 bases). The CDR3 sequence is 13 residues long. V lost 3 bases and J 3 bases, leaving 10 bases between the germline ends. Germline CDR1 and CDR2: SGDLS and YYNGEE. As DNA, the CDR3 is TGTGCCAGCAGCGAGGGACTCGGCTACGAGCAGTACTTC. It specifies CASSEGLGYEQYF.